The 16 T cell receptor beta chains given below trace back to one sample, sequenced in a study of CD8+ T cells in alopecia areata. The treatment denotes: oral pan-JAK inhibitor, 5-10 mg twice daily. cDNA serving as the sequencing template came from extracted, reverse transcribed RNA. The data were produced by immunoSEQ multiplex PCR, yet TCRdb's version contains in-frame clones alone and is incomplete. The table includes roughly 70,000 clones, roughly 28% detected once. The material sequenced was CD8+ T cells sorted from blood, taken at week 4, from a patient treated with tofacitinib. The receptors originated from a human donor with alopecia areata.

This clone showed up just a few times. The chain has TRBV30 and TRBJ1-2; no clear D gene. The CDR3 totals 10 residues. Germline CDR1 reads GTSNPN; CDR2 reads SVGIG (reference sequence). V lost 3 bases to trimming and J lost 5 bases, with 4 bases between them. CDR3 nucleotides: TGTGCCTGGAGGGGTTATGGCTACACCTTC. Translating gives CAWRGYGYTF.

This rearrangement joins TRBV20-1 to TRBJ2-1; D is uncertain. The CDR3 totals 11 residues. Germline CDR1 is DFQATT and CDR2 is SNEGSKA (reference sequence). Trimming removed 4 bases from V and 6 bases from J, with 7 bases in between. The chain's CDR3 is CSATYLNEQFF. CDR3 bases: TGCAGTGCTACCTATCTCAATGAGCAGTTCTTC.

V is TRBV7-2 and J is TRBJ2-7; 7 bases line up with TRBD2. This CDR3 is built from 13 residues. V gave up 4 bases and J gave up 4 bases; unmatched junction bases: 4. Germline V CDR1 and CDR2: SGHTA, FQGNSA. This CDR3 reads CASSSGLEYEQYF. The CDR3 bases are TGTGCCAGCAGCTCCGGACTAGAGTACGAGCAGTACTTC.

This chain links TRBV29-1 with TRBJ2-7; D unclear. V was clipped by 4 bases and J by 3 bases, with 10 bases between them. CDR1 SQVTM and CDR2 ANQGSEA come from the germline V gene. This CDR3 comprises 12 residues. This chain's CDR3 is CSVGGERYEQYF. Here the CDR3 DNA reads TGCAGCGTTGGTGGGGAACGCTACGAGCAGTACTTC.

The chain links TRBV29-1 to TRBJ1-1; tentatively, D is TRBD1 (5 bases). The germline V gene has CDR1 SQVTM and CDR2 ANQGSEA. The CDR3 extends over 10 amino acids. The CDR3 sequence is CGAGGTEAFF. CDR3 bases: TGCGGGGCGGGCGGCACTGAAGCTTTCTTT.

This rearrangement joins TRBV11-2 to TRBJ2-1; 7 nucleotides agree with TRBD2. Germline lookup yields CDR1 SGHAT and CDR2 FQNNGV. Trimming cost V 5 bases and J 2 bases; bases outside gene matches: 6. CDR3 length: 15 residues. CDR3 protein: CASSPWEGTYNEQFF. The CDR3 DNA follows: TGTGCCAGCAGCCCCTGGGAGGGGACCTACAATGAGCAGTTCTTC.

This sequence joins TRBV7-2 and TRBJ2-5; D is unclear. Germline V CDR1 and CDR2: SGHTA, FQGNSA. This CDR3 spans 13 amino acids. Trimming removed 11 bases at V and 2 bases at J, with 15 bases between. In DNA form, the CDR3 reads TGTGCCTGCGACAAGAACATTCAAGAGACCCAGTACTTC. Translation gives CACDKNIQETQYF. Using reference TRBV7-2 and TRBJ2-5 for the parts outside the CDR3, the full variable domain is GAGVSQSPSNKVTEKGKDVELRCDPISGHTALYWYRQSLGQGLEFLIYFQGNSAPDKSGLPSDRFSAERTGGSVSTLTIQRTQQEDSAVYLCACDKNIQETQYFGPGTRLLVL.

This clone was seen more than once but under ten times. The V and J genes are TRBV29-1 and TRBJ1-2, with TRBD1 identical over 8 bases. Germline trimming cut 7 bases from V and 4 bases from J; bases unmatched to any gene: 11. The CDR3 length is 14 residues. The germline V gene encodes CDR1 SQVTM and CDR2 ANQGSEA. The CDR3 DNA reads TGCAGCGCCGGTGGAGTGACAGGGGTCTATGGCTACACCTTC. Translated, it gives CSAGGVTGVYGYTF.

The chain uses TRBV5-1 and TRBJ2-7; TRBD2 agrees at 7 bases. The CDR3 spans 15 residues. Germline CDR1 is SGHRS and CDR2 is YFSETQ. The V segment lost 1 base and the J segment 5 bases; nucleotides outside the gene matches: 9. CDR3 amino acids: CASSLTGLVANEQYF. The CDR3 nucleotides read TGCGCCAGCAGCTTGACTGGACTAGTGGCAAACGAGCAGTACTTC.

The chain carries TRBV9 and TRBJ2-5; D tentatively reads TRBD1 or TRBD2 (6 bases each). The CDR3 is made up of 15 amino acids. Looked up from germline, CDR1 is SGDLS and CDR2 is YYNGEE. Trimming took 0 bases from V and 4 from J, leaving 13 bases between them. CDR3: CASSVGGALRETQYF. The CDR3 bases are TGTGCCAGCAGCGTAGGGGGGGCCTTGAGAGAGACCCAGTACTTC.

This clone was counted only a few times. The chain combines TRBV7-9 with TRBJ2-7; TRBD1 agrees at 11 bases. V lost 6 bases to trimming and J lost 4 bases; unmatched junction nucleotides: 8. There are 15 residues in the CDR3. Germline V gene sequence: CDR1 SEHNR, CDR2 FQNEAQ (reference sequence). The CDR3 DNA follows: TGTGCCAGCAGTTACCCGGGACAGGGGGTTTACGAGCAGTACTTC. Amino acids: CASSYPGQGVYEQYF.

In the case of this clone: Sequence at one end of the junction differs from germline and may be a read error. J is TRBJ2-5 and V is TRBV7-7, with 8 bases matching TRBD2. Germline CDR1 reads SSHAT; CDR2 reads FNYEAQ (reference sequence). The CDR3 is 18 residues long. CDR3: CASSLRASGPPRQETQYF. CDR3 sequence (DNA): TGTGCTAGCAGCTTAAGGGCTAGCGGGCCGCCTCGTCAAGAGACCCAGTACTTC. The full variable domain, rest sourced from reference TRBV7-7 and TRBJ2-5, is GAGVSQSPRYKVTKRGQDVTLRCDPISSHATLYWYQQALGQGPEFLTYFNYEAQPDKSGLPSDRFSAERPEGSISTLTIQRTEQRDSAMYRCASSLRASGPPRQETQYFGPGTRLLVL.

This clone was seen a few times. The chain uses TRBV30 and TRBJ2-1; 8 bases match TRBD2. CDR1 and CDR2 (germline): GTSNPN, SVGIG (reference sequence). V lost 4 bases and J lost 10; bases outside the gene matches: 6. The CDR3 runs to 12 residues. The chain's CDR3 is CAWIPGLGEQFF. Written as DNA, the CDR3 is TGTGCCTGGATTCCGGGACTAGGCGAGCAGTTCTTC.

This clone has more than one count but fewer than ten. This sequence joins TRBV15 and TRBJ1-5, with 9 positions matching TRBD1. The CDR3 runs 16 residues. CDR1 is LNHNV, CDR2 YYDKDF, per germline (reference sequence). With V trimmed by 3 bases and J by 7 bases, 10 bases remained unmatched. Written as DNA, the CDR3 is TGTGCCACCAGCAGCCCGGGACAGGGCCTTGTACAGCCCCAGCATTTT. Protein product: CATSSPGQGLVQPQHF.

This clone has only a few counts. The identical CDR3 is also encoded by other nucleotide sequences in the sample. J is TRBJ1-2 and V is TRBV9; D unresolved. V lost 3 bases and J lost 8, with 8 bases in between. The CDR3 has 11 amino acids. Germline CDR1 SGDLS, CDR2 YYNGEE. The CDR3 protein is CASSALGGYTF. The CDR3 nucleotides are TGTGCCAGCAGCGCACTCGGGGGCTACACCTTC.

The chain joins TRBV6-1 to TRBJ2-1, with D perhaps matching TRBD1 or TRBD2 (6 bases each). In germline, CDR1 is MNHNS, CDR2 SASEGT. CDR3 length: 12 amino acids. This CDR3 is CGVGGLYNEQFF. In DNA form, the CDR3 reads TGTGGGGTTGGGGGGCTCTACAATGAGCAGTTCTTC.